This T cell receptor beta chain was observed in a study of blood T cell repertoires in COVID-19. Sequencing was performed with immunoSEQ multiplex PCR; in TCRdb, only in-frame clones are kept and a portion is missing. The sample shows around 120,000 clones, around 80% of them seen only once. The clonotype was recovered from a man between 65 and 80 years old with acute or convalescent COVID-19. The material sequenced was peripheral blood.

The CDR3 region has the DNA TGTGCCAGCAGCCTCAATGGGGCAGGGAAAAACATTCAGTACTTC. Encoded protein: CASSLNGAGKNIQYF. This chain joins TRBV3-1 (or the pseudogene TRBV3-2) and TRBJ2-4, with D perhaps TRBD1 (5 bases). V lost 4 bases and J lost 4, with 14 bases in between. Germline values: CDR1 LGHDT, CDR2 YNNKEL (reference sequence). CDR3 size: 15 residues.